Described below is a single TCR beta chain sequence and its context. As yet, its antigen is unknown. This sample was taken from a study of Ad26.COV2.S vaccination and SARS-CoV-2 variants. The treatment here: some 20 received Ad26.COV2.S at low or high dose, single or two shots; roughly 5 received placebo; per-sample allocation not given. Collection of samples fell on day 63 after the first vaccine or placebo injection. Study observations and caveats: Total T cell responses may have been underestimated by the TCR breadth and depth analyses. Non-spike TCR breadth showed similarity between vaccine and placebo recipients.

Profiled with immunoSEQ multiplex PCR; TCRdb holds only in-frame clones, not every one. The sample has around 310,000 clones, roughly 90% seen once. Sequencing was performed on peripheral blood, taken in a trial of Ad26.COV2.S vaccine versus placebo. The receptor was isolated from a person aged 18-60 years who received the Ad26.COV2.S COVID-19 vaccine or a placebo.

The CDR3 nucleotides read TGTGCCAGCACCCCTTGGGGGGGTAGCACAGATACGCAGTATTTT. Translation: CASTPWGGSTDTQYF. The J gene is TRBJ2-3, the V gene TRBV27, with 7 bases matching TRBD2. V shed 7 bases and J 0 bases; nucleotides not matched to a gene: 7. Germline CDR1 is MNHEY and CDR2 is SMNVEV (reference sequence). The CDR3 runs to 15 residues.